These T cell receptor beta chains were read from a single sample in a study of blood T cell repertoires in COVID-19. Only in-frame clones appear in the TCRdb table, and some are missing; sequencing was by immunoSEQ multiplex PCR. The sample lists tens of thousands of clones; about 88% were seen once. Sequencing was carried out using peripheral blood. The receptors were sampled from a man in his 70s with acute or convalescent COVID-19. The CDR3 runs from the conserved cysteine through the conserved F or W. D genes are given only for firm matches. Not every row has a clone size; where given, it reads once, few, many or a size class.

j_gene	d_gene	abundance	v_gene	CDR3aa	CDR3nt
TRBJ2-4	-	-	TRBV5-1	CASSLAGNTKNIQYF	TGCGCCAGCAGCTTGGCCGGTAATACCAAAAACATTCAGTACTTC
TRBJ1-4	-	-	TRBV7-8	CASSRATGTNEKLFF	TGTGCCAGCAGCAGGGCGACAGGAACTAATGAAAAACTGTTTTTT
TRBJ2-2	TRBD1	-	TRBV5-5	CASSARRTGISGELFF	TGTGCCAGCAGCGCCCGAAGGACAGGGATATCCGGGGAGCTGTTTTTT
TRBJ1-3	-	-	TRBV2	CASSGGTGNTIYF	TGTGCCAGCAGTGGAGGGACTGGAAACACCATATATTTT
TRBJ1-3	-	-	TRBV5-1	CASSLEAAGGNTIYF	TGCGCCAGCAGCTTGGAAGCGGCTGGGGGAAACACCATATATTTT
TRBJ2-7	TRBD2	-	TRBV29-1	CSATGTSGTYEQYF	TGCAGCGCAACCGGGACTAGCGGGACCTACGAGCAGTACTTC
TRBJ1-3	-	once	TRBV7-2	CASSTGGDSGNTIYF	TGTGCCAGCAGCACCGGGGGGGACTCTGGAAACACCATATATTTT
TRBJ2-3	TRBD1	-	TRBV5-1	CASSFQGARTDTQYF	TGCGCCAGCAGCTTCCAGGGGGCAAGGACAGATACGCAGTATTTT
TRBJ1-2	-	-	TRBV11-2	CASSTVGDRSYGYTF	TGTGCCAGCAGCACCGTGGGTGACAGGAGCTATGGCTACACCTTC
TRBJ2-5	TRBD1	-	TRBV18	CASSPRQGSQETQYF	TGTGCCAGCTCACCGAGACAGGGGTCACAAGAGACCCAGTACTTC
TRBJ2-1	TRBD1	-	TRBV2	CASSERGQEEIQFF	TGTGCCAGCAGTGAGAGGGGACAGGAGGAAATCCAGTTCTTC
TRBJ1-1	TRBD1	-	TRBV27	CASSGRGRTEAFF	TGTGCCAGCAGCGGCAGGGGGCGCACTGAAGCTTTCTTT
TRBJ2-3	-	once	TRBV5-1	CASSLDREVSTQYF	TGCGCCAGCAGCTTGGACAGGGAAGTGAGTACGCAGTATTTT
TRBJ2-5	TRBD2	-	TRBV5-6	CASSLGLAGYQETQYF	TGTGCCAGCAGCTTGGGACTAGCGGGCTACCAAGAGACCCAGTACTTC
TRBJ1-4	TRBD1	once	TRBV5-1	CASSWTGSYEKLFF	TGCGCCAGCAGCTGGACAGGGTCTTATGAAAAACTGTTTTTT
TRBJ1-4	-	-	TRBV6-5	CASRLHRATNEKLFF	TGTGCCAGCCGCCTCCACAGAGCAACTAATGAAAAACTGTTTTTT
TRBJ1-2	TRBD1	once	TRBV5-1	CASSYGTGGDYGYTF	TGCGCCAGCAGCTACGGGACAGGGGGCGACTATGGCTACACCTTC
TRBJ2-7	-	-	TRBV11-2	CASSLDFGVSYEQYF	TGTGCCAGCAGCTTAGATTTCGGGGTTAGTTACGAGCAGTACTTC
TRBJ2-2	-	-	TRBV7-9	CASSLYGGPNTGELFF	TGTGCCAGCAGCTTATACGGGGGGCCCAACACCGGGGAGCTGTTTTTT
TRBJ1-5	-	-	TRBV6-5	CASRVWSNTDQPQHF	TGTGCCAGCAGGGTCTGGAGTAACACTGATCAGCCCCAGCATTTT
TRBJ1-6	TRBD1	-	TRBV14	CASSPRTGGNSPLHF	TGTGCCAGCAGCCCCCGGACAGGGGGTAATTCACCCCTCCACTTT
TRBJ1-1	-	-	TRBV5-4	CASSLARGGTTEAFF	TGTGCCAGCAGCTTGGCGAGGGGAGGTACCACTGAAGCTTTCTTT
TRBJ2-3	-	-	TRBV11-2	CASSLVGGTDTQYF	TGTGCCAGCAGCTTAGTGGGAGGCACAGATACGCAGTATTTT
TRBJ1-1	-	-	TRBV7-2	CASSSVQGNTEAFF	TGTGCCAGCAGCTCCGTGCAGGGTAACACTGAAGCTTTCTTT
TRBJ2-1	TRBD2	once	TRBV9	CASSAHSGEGTPRNEQFF	TGTGCCAGCAGCGCCCATAGTGGGGAGGGGACTCCTCGAAATGAGCAGTTCTTC
TRBJ1-2	-	-	TRBV5-8	CASSLHRKGYTF	TGTGCCAGCAGCTTGCACAGAAAAGGCTACACCTTC
TRBJ2-2	TRBD1	-	TRBV24-1	CATSENTGAPRPGELFF	TGTGCCACCAGTGAGAATACAGGGGCCCCGAGGCCCGGGGAGCTGTTTTTT
TRBJ2-3	-	-	TRBV7-9	CASRTDLTDTQYF	TGTGCCAGCAGGACAGATCTCACAGATACGCAGTATTTT
TRBJ1-2	-	-	TRBV30	CACTGGGNYGYTF	TGTGCCTGCACCGGCGGGGGGAACTATGGCTACACCTTC
TRBJ1-5	-	once	TRBV19	CASSRRLGGSNQPQHF	TGTGCCAGTAGTCGCCGGCTAGGTGGAAGCAATCAGCCCCAGCATTTT
TRBJ2-5	TRBD2	once	TRBV6-2/TRBV6-3	CASSSGLAGPWETQYF	TGTGCCAGCAGTTCCGGACTAGCGGGGCCGTGGGAGACCCAGTACTTC
TRBJ2-3	-	-	TRBV4-3	CASSPVGTPSTDTQYF	TGCGCCAGCAGCCCCGTCGGGACACCAAGCACAGATACGCAGTATTTT
TRBJ1-5	-	-	TRBV7-8	CASSLALGEIPFYSNQPQHF	TGTGCCAGCAGCTTAGCGCTCGGGGAGATACCCTTCTATAGCAATCAGCCCCAGCATTTT
TRBJ2-7	-	few	TRBV19	CASSIVQGSSLYEQYF	TGTGCCAGTAGTATTGTTCAGGGGTCGTCCCTCTACGAGCAGTACTTC
TRBJ2-2	TRBD1	-	TRBV6-5	CASSYSGQGDTGELFF	TGTGCCAGCAGTTACTCGGGACAGGGGGACACCGGGGAGCTGTTTTTT
TRBJ1-5	-	-	TRBV10-3	CAISANGGNQPQHF	TGTGCCATCAGTGCCAACGGGGGCAATCAGCCCCAGCATTTT
TRBJ2-3	TRBD1	-	TRBV5-6	CASSFGTGGRTDTQYF	TGTGCCAGCAGCTTTGGGACAGGGGGCAGGACAGATACGCAGTATTTT
TRBJ2-7	-	-	TRBV7-9	CASSSSLYEQYF	TGTGCCAGCAGCTCAAGCCTCTACGAGCAGTACTTC
TRBJ1-3	-	-	TRBV14	CASSQPGYTSGNTIYF	TGTGCCAGCAGCCAACCCGGGTATACTTCTGGAAACACCATATATTTT
TRBJ1-4	-	-	TRBV18	CASSGSGKLFF	TGTGCCAGCTCAGGGAGCGGAAAACTGTTTTTT
TRBJ1-5	-	once	TRBV6-2/TRBV6-3	CASSYNEMQAYSNQPQHF	TGTGCCAGCAGTTACAATGAGATGCAGGCTTATAGCAATCAGCCCCAGCATTTT
TRBJ2-5	TRBD1	-	TRBV7-9	CASSLGNRGETQYF	TGTGCCAGCAGCTTAGGGAACAGGGGAGAGACCCAGTACTTC
TRBJ1-6	TRBD1	-	TRBV5-1	CASSPETGPDSPLHF	TGCGCCAGCAGCCCGGAGACAGGGCCCGATTCACCCCTCCACTTT
TRBJ1-1	-	once	TRBV7-9	CASSPTDWGGEAFF	TGTGCCAGCAGCCCCACGGACTGGGGGGGTGAAGCTTTCTTT
TRBJ2-2	-	-	TRBV19	CANHSGGHDPGELFF	TGTGCCAACCATAGCGGAGGGCATGACCCCGGGGAGCTGTTTTTT
TRBJ2-4	TRBD1	few	TRBV20-1	CSLKQGNIQYF	TGCAGTCTAAAACAGGGGAACATTCAGTACTTC
TRBJ2-7	TRBD2	once	TRBV7-6	CASSQRTSGTYEQYF	TGTGCCAGCAGTCAACGGACTAGCGGGACCTACGAGCAGTACTTC
TRBJ2-5	-	-	TRBV30	CAWSARAPGMQTQYF	TGTGCCTGGAGTGCCCGGGCCCCAGGGATGCAGACCCAGTACTTC
TRBJ1-1	TRBD1	-	TRBV5-5	CASSPTGGGVWGAFF	TGTGCCAGCAGCCCGACAGGGGGCGGCGTTTGGGGAGCTTTCTTT
TRBJ1-1	TRBD1	-	TRBV2	CASSDQGAYTEAFF	TGTGCCAGCAGTGACCAGGGGGCTTACACTGAAGCTTTCTTT
TRBJ1-4	-	-	TRBV2	CASSEYQGAANEKLFF	TGTGCCAGCAGTGAATACCAGGGTGCGGCTAATGAAAAACTGTTTTTT
TRBJ1-4	-	-	TRBV25-1	CASRQGSDEKLFF	TGTGCCAGCAGACAGGGTTCGGATGAAAAACTGTTTTTT